This T cell receptor beta chain was identified during a study of identical twins. This clonotype was counted many times. A single record per CDR3 protein comes from TCRdb applying MiXCR to the 5' RACE reads. Among around 450,000 distinct CDR3 sequences, approximately 14% were seen once, and the ten largest hold roughly 0.5%. This sample also belongs to another study, concerning yellow fever vaccine responses in identical twins.

The specimen was CD4+ T cells sorted from blood. The TCR sequence derives from a woman between 18 and 29 years old in good health.

CDR3 protein: CSSNPTRSTDTQYF. CDR3 DNA sequence: TGCAGTTCTAACCCCACTAGGAGTACAGATACGCAGTATTTT. The chain employs TRBV20-1 and TRBJ2-3, with D perhaps TRBD2 (5 bases). The ends were cut back, 8 bases at V and 3 bases at J, with 18 bases in the middle. This CDR3 contains 14 residues. Germline V CDR1 and CDR2: DFQATT, SNEGSKA (reference sequence).